This T cell receptor (beta chain) was found in a study of Ad26.COV2.S vaccination and SARS-CoV-2 variants. Study in general: Donor had been placed in the Ad26.COV2.S arm of the COV1001 trial. Intramuscular Ad26.COV2.S doses were given once or twice, 56 days apart. Overall study findings and caveats: Among vaccine recipients, spike-specific TCR breadth exceeded that of placebo recipients.

As for this clone: Antigen unknown.

Clones were sequenced by immunoSEQ multiplex PCR, and TCRdb holds only the in-frame ones, with some missing. The sample has some 460,000 clones, 80% to 90% seen once. Trimming took off 2 bases at V and 4 bases at J, with 10 bases between the two ends. CDR1 SEHNR and CDR2 FQNEAQ come from the germline V gene (reference sequence). The CDR3 loop spans 14 amino acids. Treatment described: roughly 19 received Ad26.COV2.S at low or high dose, single or two shots; 5 received placebo; per-sample allocation not given. Each sample was drawn 63 days after the first injection (of vaccine or placebo). This TCR came from a person between 18 and 65 years old who received the Ad26.COV2.S COVID-19 vaccine or a placebo. The chain couples TRBV7-9 to TRBJ2-3; the D is unclear. Material: peripheral blood, obtained in a trial of Ad26.COV2.S vaccine versus placebo. CDR3 DNA: TGTGCCAGCAGCTTATTCGGAAGCGCAGATACGCAGTATTTT. It codes for CASSLFGSADTQYF. Combining the CDR3 with reference TRBV7-9 and TRBJ2-3 gives the whole variable domain DTGVSQNPRHKITKRGQNVTFRCDPISEHNRLYWYRQTLGQGPEFLTYFQNEAQLEKSRLLSDRFSAERPKGSFSTLEIQRTEQGDSAMYLCASSLFGSADTQYFGPGTRLTVL.